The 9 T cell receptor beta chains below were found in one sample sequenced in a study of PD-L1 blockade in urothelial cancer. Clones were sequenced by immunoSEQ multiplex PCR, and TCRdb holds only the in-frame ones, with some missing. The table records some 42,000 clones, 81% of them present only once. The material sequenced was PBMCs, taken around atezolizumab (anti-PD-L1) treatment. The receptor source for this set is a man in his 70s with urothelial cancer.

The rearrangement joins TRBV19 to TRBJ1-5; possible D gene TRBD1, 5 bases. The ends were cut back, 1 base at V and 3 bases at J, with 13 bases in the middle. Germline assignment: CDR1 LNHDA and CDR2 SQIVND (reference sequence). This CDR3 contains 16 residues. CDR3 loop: CASSIGGARINQPQHF. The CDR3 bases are TGTGCCAGTAGTATAGGGGGCGCTAGGATCAATCAGCCCCAGCATTTT. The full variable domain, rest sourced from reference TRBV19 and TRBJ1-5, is DGGITQSPKYLFRKEGQNVTLSCEQNLNHDAMYWYRQDPGQGLRLIYYSQIVNDFQKGDIAEGYSVSREKKESFPLTVTSAQKNPTAFYLCASSIGGARINQPQHFGDGTRLSIL.

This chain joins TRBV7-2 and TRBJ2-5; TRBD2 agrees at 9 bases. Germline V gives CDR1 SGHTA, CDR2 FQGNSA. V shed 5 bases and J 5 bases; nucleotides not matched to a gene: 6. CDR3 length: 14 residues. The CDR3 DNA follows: TGTGCCAGCAGCCCCCTAGCGGGGAGTGAGACCCAGTACTTC. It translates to CASSPLAGSETQYF.

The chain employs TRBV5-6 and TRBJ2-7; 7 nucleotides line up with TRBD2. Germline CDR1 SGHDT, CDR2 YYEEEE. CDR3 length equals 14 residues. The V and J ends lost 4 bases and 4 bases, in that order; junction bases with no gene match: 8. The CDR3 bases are TGTGCCAGCAGCGCCGGGACTATATATTACGAGCAGTACTTC. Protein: CASSAGTIYYEQYF. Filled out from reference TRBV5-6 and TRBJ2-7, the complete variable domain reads DAGVTQSPTHLIKTRGQQVTLRCSPKSGHDTVSWYQQALGQGPQFIFQYYEEEERQRGNFPDRFSGHQFPNYSSELNVNALLLGDSALYLCASSAGTIYYEQYFGPGTRLTVT.

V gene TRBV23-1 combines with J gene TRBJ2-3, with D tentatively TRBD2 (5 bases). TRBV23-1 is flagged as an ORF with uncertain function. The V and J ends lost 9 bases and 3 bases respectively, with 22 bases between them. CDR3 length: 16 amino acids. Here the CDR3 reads CARTYGETRVTDTQYF. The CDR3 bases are TGCGCCAGGACCTATGGGGAGACACGGGTTACAGATACGCAGTATTTT.

This chain's CDR3 is CASSPRDDINEKLFF. The CDR3 DNA reads as TGCGCCAGCAGCCCGCGGGACGATATTAATGAAAAACTGTTTTTT. The rearrangement joins TRBV4-3 to TRBJ1-4, with D possibly matching TRBD1 (5 bases). Germline V gene sequence: CDR1 LGHNA, CDR2 YSLEER. This CDR3 is built from 15 residues. V gave up 4 bases and J gave up 4 bases, with 13 bases separating them.

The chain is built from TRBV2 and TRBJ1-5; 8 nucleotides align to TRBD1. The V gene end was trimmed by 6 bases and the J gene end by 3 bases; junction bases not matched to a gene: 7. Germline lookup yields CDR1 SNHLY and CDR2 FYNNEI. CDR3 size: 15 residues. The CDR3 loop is CASRVGQGVNQPQHF. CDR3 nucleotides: TGTGCCAGCAGAGTCGGACAGGGTGTCAATCAGCCCCAGCATTTT.

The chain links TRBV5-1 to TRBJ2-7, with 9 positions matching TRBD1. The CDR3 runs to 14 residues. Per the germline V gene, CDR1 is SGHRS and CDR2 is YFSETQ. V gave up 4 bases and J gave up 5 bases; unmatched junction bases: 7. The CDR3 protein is CASSPGTGSDEQYF. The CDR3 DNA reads TGCGCCAGCAGCCCCGGGACAGGGAGTGACGAGCAGTACTTC.

CDR3 coding DNA: TGTGCCAGCAGTGCCTCGACAGGGGGCGAAAGAGATACGCAGTATTTT. Translating it yields CASSASTGGERDTQYF. V and J are TRBV6-1 and TRBJ2-3; 10 bases align to TRBD1. The CDR3 is 16 residues long. V lost 4 bases and J lost 5; bases outside the gene matches: 9. CDR1 is MNHNS and CDR2 is SASEGT in the germline V gene.

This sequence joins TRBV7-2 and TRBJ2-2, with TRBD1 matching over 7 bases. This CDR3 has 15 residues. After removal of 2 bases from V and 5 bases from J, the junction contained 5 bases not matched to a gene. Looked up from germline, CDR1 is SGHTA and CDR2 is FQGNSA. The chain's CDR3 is CASSLIRRGTGELFF. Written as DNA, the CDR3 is TGTGCCAGCAGCTTAATCCGCAGGGGGACCGGGGAGCTGTTTTTT.